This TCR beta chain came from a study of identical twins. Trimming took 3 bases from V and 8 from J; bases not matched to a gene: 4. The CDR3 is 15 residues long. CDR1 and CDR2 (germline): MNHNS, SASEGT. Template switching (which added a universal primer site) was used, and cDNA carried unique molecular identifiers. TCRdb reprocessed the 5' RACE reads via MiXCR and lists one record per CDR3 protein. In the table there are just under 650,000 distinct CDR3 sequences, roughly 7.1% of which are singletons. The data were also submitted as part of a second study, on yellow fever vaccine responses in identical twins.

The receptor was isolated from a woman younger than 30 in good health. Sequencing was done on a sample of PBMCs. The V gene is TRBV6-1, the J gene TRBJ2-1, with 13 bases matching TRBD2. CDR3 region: CASSEGGLAGDEQFF. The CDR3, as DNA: TGTGCCAGCAGTGAGGGCGGACTAGCGGGAGATGAGCAGTTCTTC.